These T cell receptor beta chains were read from a single sample in a study of CD8 T cells in Susac syndrome. In TCRdb, the immunoSEQ multiplex PCR reads were re-called with MiXCR into one record per CDR3 protein. Among 100,000 or so distinct CDR3 sequences listed, roughly 96% were seen once. The source material was CD8+ T cells from PBMCs. The receptors here all came from a human donor with Susac syndrome. Each CDR3 is given with its conserved first and last residue. A D gene is named only where the DNA matches it firmly.

d_call v_call cdr3_aa
- TRBV27 CASMGRVNTEAFF
- TRBV5-6 CASSLAGQQETQYF
- TRBV3-1 CASSQVGGKETQYF
- TRBV4-2 CASSPAGASTDTQYF
- TRBV5-1 CASSGVDRATGELFF
TRBD2 TRBV20-1 CSARPLAGHQETQYF
- TRBV20-1 CSARDLFETQYF
- TRBV7-9 CASSPRERQETQYF
TRBD2 TRBV19 CASTLSLAGGHNEQFF
- TRBV14 CASSQETIDNEQFF
- TRBV15 CATSSGNPSNEQFF